This record concerns one T cell receptor beta chain sequence. These data belong to a study of T cells in Graves' hyperthyroidism and ophthalmopathy. Inclusion characteristics of ophthalmopathy patients comprised a Clinical Activity Score of at least 3, a NOSPECS grade of at least 4, and duration under 3 months. Amplified TCR beta CDR3 regions derived from RNA transcripts. The HTBI primer set served for first-round RT-PCR of the TCR CDR3. Using its own MiXCR run on the multiplex PCR reads, TCRdb lists one record per CDR3 protein. The table lists about half a million distinct CDR3 sequences, 15% to 20% of them singletons. The CDR3 consists of 14 residues. Per germline, CDR1 SQVTM and CDR2 ANQGSEA. V was trimmed by 1 base and J by 2 bases, leaving 11 bases between them.

V gene TRBV29-1 combines with J gene TRBJ1-1; possible D gene TRBD1, 5 bases. This clonotype was sampled from a woman aged 25 to 39 with Graves' ophthalmopathy. What was sequenced was blood. As DNA, the CDR3 is TGCAGCGTTGAAGGCGGGGGAATAAACACTGAAGCTTTCTTT. Protein sequence: CSVEGGGINTEAFF.